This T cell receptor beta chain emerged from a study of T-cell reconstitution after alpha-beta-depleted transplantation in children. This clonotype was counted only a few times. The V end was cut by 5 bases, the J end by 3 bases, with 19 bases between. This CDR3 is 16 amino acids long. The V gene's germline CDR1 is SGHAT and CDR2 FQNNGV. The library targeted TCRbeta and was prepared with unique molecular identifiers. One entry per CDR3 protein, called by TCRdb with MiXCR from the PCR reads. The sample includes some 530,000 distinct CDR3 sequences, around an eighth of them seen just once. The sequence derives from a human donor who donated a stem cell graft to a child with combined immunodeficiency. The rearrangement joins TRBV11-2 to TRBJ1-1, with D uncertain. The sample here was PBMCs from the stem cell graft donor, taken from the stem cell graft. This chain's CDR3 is CASSLVVQALDTEAFF. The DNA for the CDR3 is TGTGCCAGCAGCCTTGTGGTCCAAGCGCTGGACACTGAAGCTTTCTTT.